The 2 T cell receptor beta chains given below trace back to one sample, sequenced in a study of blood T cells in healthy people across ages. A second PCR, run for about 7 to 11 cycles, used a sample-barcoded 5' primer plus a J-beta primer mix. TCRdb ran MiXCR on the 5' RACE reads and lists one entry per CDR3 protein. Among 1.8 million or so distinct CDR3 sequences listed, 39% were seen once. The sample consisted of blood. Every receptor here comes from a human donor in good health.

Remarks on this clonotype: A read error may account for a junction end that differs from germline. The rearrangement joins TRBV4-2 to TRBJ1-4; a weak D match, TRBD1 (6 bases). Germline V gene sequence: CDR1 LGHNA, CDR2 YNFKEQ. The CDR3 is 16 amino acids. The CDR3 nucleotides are TGTGCCAACAGCCAAGAGAACCCCAGGGGAGGGGAAAAACTGTTTTTT. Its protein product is CANSQENPRGGEKLFF.

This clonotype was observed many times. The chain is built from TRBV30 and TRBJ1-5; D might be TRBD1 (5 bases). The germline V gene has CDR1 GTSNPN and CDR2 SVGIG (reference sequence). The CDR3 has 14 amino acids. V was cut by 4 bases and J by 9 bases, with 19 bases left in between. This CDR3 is CAWTQGAGGTPQHF. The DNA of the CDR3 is TGTGCCTGGACCCAGGGAGCCGGTGGGACGCCCCAGCATTTT.